A single sample gave rise to the 2 T cell receptor beta chains below, sequenced in a study of blood T cell repertoires in COVID-19. The data were produced by immunoSEQ multiplex PCR, yet TCRdb's version contains in-frame clones alone and is incomplete. The table includes about 270,000 clones, about nine tenths detected once. Source material: PBMCs or T cells enriched from blood (not recorded which). These receptor sequences come from a middle-aged woman with acute COVID-19.

CDR3 sequence reads: CASSFKLAEGTQYF. The CDR3 coding sequence is TGTGCCAGCAGCTTCAAGCTAGCGGAGGGGACCCAGTACTTC. The rearrangement uses TRBV5-4 and TRBJ2-5, with TRBD2 matching over 7 bases. V dropped 2 bases and J dropped 7; count of bases not matched to a gene: 8. From germline, CDR1 is SGHNT and CDR2 YYREEE (reference sequence). This CDR3 spans 14 amino acids.

The chain links TRBV30 to TRBJ2-6; perhaps TRBD2 as D (5 bases). Per the germline V gene, CDR1 is GTSNPN and CDR2 is SVGIG (reference sequence). CDR3 size: 14 residues. Trimming cost V 0 bases and J 8 bases, with 11 bases left between them. This CDR3 reads CAWSVYAGPNVLTF. DNA of the CDR3: TGTGCCTGGAGTGTATATGCGGGCCCCAACGTCCTGACTTTC.